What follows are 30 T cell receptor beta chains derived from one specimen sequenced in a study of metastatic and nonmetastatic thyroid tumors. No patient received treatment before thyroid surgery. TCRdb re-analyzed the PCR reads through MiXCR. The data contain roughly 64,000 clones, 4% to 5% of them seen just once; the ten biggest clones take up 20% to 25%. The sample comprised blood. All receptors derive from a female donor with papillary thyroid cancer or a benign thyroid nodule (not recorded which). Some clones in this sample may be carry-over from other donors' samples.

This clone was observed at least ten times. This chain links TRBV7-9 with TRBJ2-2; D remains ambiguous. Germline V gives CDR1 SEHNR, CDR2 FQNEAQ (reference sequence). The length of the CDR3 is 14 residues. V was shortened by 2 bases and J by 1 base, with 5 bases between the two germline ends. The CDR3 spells CASSLRRNTGELFF. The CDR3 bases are TGTGCCAGCAGCTTAAGGAGGAACACCGGGGAGCTGTTTTTT.

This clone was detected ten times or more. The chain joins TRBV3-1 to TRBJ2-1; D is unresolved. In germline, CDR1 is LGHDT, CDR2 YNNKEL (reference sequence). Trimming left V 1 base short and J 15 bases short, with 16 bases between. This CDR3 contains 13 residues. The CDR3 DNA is TGTGCCAGCAGCCAAGTCGAGAGGTCCTCGCGGTTCTTC. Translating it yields CASSQVERSSRFF.

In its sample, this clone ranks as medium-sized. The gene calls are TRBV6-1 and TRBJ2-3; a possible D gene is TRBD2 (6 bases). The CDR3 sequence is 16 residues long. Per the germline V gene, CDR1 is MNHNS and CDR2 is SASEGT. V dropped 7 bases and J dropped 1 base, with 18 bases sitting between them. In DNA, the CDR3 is TGTGCCAGCATCGCCGGCCTAGCGAGAGGCACAGATACGCAGTATTTT. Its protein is CASIAGLARGTDTQYF.

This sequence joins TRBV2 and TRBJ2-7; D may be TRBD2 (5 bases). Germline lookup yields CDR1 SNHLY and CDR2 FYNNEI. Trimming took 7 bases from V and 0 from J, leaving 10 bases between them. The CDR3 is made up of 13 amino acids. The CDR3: CASKTGYSYEQYF. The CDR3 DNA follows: TGTGCCAGCAAGACGGGGTACTCCTACGAGCAGTACTTC.

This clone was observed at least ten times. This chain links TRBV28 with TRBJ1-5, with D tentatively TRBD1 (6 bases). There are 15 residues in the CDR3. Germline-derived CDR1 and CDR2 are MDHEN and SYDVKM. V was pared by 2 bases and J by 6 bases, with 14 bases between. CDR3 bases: TGTGCCAGCAGTTTAGGGGACCCAGGGGCTCAGCCCCAGCATTTT. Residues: CASSLGDPGAQPQHF.

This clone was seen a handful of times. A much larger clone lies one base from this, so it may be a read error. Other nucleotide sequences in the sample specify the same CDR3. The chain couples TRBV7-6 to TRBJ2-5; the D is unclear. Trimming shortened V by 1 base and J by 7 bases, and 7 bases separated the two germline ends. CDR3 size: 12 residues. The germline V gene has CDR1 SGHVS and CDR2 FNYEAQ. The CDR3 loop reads CASSLEGRTQYF. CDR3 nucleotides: TGTGCCAGCAGCTTAGAAGGTCGGACCCAGTACTTC.

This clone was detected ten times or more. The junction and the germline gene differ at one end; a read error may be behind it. The chain's CDR3 is CASSLGPPGGSSGANVLTF. CDR3 nucleotides: TGTGCTAGCAGCTTAGGTCCTCCAGGGGGGAGCTCTGGGGCCAACGTCCTGACTTTC. The chain is built from TRBV7-7 and TRBJ2-6; TRBD1 might be the D (7 bases). The V gene's germline CDR1 is SSHAT and CDR2 FNYEAQ (reference sequence). The CDR3 has 19 residues.

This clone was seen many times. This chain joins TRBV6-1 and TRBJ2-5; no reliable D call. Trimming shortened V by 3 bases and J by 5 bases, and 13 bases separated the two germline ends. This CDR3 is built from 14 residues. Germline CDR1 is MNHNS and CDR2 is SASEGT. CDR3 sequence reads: CASSDSGLTETQYF. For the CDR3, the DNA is TGTGCCAGCAGTGACTCAGGATTGACGGAGACCCAGTACTTC.

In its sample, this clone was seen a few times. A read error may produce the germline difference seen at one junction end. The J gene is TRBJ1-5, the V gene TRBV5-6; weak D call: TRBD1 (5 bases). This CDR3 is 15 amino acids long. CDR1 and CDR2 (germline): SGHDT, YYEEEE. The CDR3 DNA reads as TGTGCCAGCATCTTGGGACGGGGTGGCAATCAGCCCCAGCATTTT. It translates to CASILGRGGNQPQHF.

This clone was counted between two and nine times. This CDR3 reads CASRLGQGYEQYF. As DNA, the CDR3 is TGTGCCAGCAGACTGGGACAGGGGTACGAGCAGTACTTC. V and J are TRBV3-1 and TRBJ2-7, with 10 nucleotides matching TRBD1. This CDR3 is 13 amino acids long. The germline gives CDR1 LGHDT, CDR2 YNNKEL (reference sequence). The V segment lost 6 bases and the J segment 4 bases; nucleotides outside the gene matches: 3.

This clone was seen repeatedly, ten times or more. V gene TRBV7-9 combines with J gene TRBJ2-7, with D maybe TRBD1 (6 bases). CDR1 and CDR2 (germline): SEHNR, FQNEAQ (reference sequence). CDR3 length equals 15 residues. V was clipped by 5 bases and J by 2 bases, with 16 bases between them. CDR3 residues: CASSARDTPPYEQYF. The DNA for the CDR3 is TGTGCCAGCAGCGCCCGGGACACCCCTCCCTACGAGCAGTACTTC.

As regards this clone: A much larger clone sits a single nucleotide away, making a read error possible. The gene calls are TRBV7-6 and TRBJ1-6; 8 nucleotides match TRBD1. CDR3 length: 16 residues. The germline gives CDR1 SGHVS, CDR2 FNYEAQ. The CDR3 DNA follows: TGTGCCAGCAGCTCCTCTTTTGGACAGGGTCGATCACCCCCCCACTTT. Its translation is CASSSSFGQGRSPPHF.

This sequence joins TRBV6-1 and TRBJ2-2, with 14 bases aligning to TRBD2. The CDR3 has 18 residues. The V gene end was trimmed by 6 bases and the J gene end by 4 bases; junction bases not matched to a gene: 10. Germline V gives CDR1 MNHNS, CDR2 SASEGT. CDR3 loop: CASRLMGLAGAGTGELFF. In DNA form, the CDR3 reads TGTGCCAGCAGACTTATGGGACTAGCGGGAGCTGGCACCGGGGAGCTGTTTTTT.

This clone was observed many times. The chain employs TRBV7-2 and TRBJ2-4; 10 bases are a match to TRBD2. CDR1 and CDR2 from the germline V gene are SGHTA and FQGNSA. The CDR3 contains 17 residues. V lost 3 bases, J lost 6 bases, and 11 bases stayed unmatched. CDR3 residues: CASSFSSRASGRNIQYF. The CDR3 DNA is TGTGCCAGCAGCTTCTCCAGCAGGGCTAGCGGGAGAAACATTCAGTACTTC.

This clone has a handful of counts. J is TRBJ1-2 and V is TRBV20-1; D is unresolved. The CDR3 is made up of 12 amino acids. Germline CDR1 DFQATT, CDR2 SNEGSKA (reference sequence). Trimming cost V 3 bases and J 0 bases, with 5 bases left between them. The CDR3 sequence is CSARGTNYGYTF. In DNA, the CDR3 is TGCAGTGCTAGGGGGACTAACTATGGCTACACCTTC.

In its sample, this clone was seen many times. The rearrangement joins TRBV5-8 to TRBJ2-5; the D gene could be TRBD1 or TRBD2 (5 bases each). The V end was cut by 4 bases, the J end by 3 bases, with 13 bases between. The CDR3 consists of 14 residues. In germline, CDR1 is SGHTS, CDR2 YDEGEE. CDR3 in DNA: TGTGCCAGCAGCCAGCTCGGGGCCAAAGAGACCCAGTACTTC. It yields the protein CASSQLGAKETQYF.

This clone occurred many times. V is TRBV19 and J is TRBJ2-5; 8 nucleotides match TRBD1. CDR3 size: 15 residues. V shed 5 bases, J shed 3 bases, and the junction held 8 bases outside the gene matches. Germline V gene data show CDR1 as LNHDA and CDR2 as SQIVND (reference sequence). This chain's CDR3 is CASSFTGTGKETQYF. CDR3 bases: TGTGCCAGTAGTTTTACCGGGACAGGCAAAGAGACCCAGTACTTC.

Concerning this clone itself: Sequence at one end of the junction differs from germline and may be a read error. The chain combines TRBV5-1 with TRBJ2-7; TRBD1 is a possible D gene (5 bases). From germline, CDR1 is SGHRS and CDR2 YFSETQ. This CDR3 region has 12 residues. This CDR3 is CASSEGVFEQYF. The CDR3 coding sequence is TGTGCCAGCAGCGAAGGGGTCTTCGAGCAGTACTTC.

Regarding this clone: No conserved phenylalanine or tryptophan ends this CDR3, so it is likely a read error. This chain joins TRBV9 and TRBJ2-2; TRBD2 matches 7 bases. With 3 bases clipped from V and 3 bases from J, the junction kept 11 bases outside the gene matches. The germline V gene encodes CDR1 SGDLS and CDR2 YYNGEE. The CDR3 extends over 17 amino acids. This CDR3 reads CASSAGAGAVYTGELFS. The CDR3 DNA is TGTGCCAGCAGCGCTGGGGCGGGAGCAGTCTACACCGGGGAGCTGTTTTCT.

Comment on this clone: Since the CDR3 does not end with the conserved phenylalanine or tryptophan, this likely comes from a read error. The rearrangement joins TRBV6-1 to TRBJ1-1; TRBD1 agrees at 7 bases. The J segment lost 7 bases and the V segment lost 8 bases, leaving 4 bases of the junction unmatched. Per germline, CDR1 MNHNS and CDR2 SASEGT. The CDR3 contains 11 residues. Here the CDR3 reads CASQQGSEAFL. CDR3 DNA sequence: TGTGCCAGCCAACAGGGGAGTGAAGCTTTCTTG.

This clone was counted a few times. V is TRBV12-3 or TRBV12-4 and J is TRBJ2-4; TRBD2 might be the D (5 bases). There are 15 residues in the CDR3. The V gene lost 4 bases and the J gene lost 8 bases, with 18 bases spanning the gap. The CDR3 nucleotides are TGTGCCAGCAGTTCCCGGAAAGGGTCTAGCTACATTCAGTACTTC. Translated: CASSSRKGSSYIQYF.

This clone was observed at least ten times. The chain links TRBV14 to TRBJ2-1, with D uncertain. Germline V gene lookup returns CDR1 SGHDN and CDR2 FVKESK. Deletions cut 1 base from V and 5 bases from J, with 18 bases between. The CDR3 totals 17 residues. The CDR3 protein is CASSQALAGTPNNEQFF. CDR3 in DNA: TGTGCCAGCAGCCAAGCCCTTGCAGGCACCCCGAACAATGAGCAGTTCTTC.

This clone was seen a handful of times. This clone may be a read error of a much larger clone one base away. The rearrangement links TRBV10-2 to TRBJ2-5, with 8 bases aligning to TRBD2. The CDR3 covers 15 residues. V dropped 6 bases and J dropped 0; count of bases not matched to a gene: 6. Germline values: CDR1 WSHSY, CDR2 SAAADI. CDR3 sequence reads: CASRAGTSDQETQYF. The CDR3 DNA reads TGCGCCAGCAGAGCCGGGACTAGTGACCAAGAGACCCAGTACTTC.

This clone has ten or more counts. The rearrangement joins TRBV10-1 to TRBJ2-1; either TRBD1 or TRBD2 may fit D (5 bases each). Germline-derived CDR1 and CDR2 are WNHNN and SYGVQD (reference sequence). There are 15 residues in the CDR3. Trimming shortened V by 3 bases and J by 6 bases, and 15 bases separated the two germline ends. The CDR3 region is CASSDRGTGLNEQFF. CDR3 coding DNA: TGCGCCAGCAGTGATAGAGGGACGGGGCTCAATGAGCAGTTCTTC.

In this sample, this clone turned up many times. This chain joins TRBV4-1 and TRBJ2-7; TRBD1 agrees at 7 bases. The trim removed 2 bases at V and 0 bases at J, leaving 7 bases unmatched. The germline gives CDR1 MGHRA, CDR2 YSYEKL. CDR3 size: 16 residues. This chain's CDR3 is CASSQWGQSSSYEQYF. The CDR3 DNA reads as TGCGCCAGCAGCCAATGGGGACAGAGTAGCTCCTACGAGCAGTACTTC.

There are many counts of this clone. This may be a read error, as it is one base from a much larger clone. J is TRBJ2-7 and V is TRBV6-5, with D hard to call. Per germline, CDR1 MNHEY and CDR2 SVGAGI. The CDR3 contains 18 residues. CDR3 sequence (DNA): TGTGCCAGCAGTTACTCAATAAGTACCGAAGACAACTCCTGCGAGCAGTACTTC. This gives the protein CASSYSISTEDNSCEQYF.

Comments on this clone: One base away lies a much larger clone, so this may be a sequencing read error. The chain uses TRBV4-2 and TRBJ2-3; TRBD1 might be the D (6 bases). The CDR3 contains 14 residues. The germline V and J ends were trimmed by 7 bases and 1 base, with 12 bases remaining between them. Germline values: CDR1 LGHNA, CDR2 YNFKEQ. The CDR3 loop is CASISYRGTDTQYF. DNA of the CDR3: TGTGCCAGCATCTCATACAGGGGCACAGATACGCAGTATTTT.

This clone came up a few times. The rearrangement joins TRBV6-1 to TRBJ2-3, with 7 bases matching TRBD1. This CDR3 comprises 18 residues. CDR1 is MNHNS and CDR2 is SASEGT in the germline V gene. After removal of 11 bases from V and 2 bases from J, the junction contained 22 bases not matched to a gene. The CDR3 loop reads CAATWTGPHPTLTDTQYF. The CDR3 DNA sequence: TGTGCCGCCACGTGGACAGGCCCCCATCCCACTCTCACAGATACGCAGTATTTT.

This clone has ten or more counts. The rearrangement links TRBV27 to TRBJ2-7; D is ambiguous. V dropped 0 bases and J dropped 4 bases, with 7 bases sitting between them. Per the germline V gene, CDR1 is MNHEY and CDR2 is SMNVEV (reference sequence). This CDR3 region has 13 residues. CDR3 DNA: TGTGCCAGCAGTTTATCGAAAAGATACGAGCAGTACTTC. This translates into CASSLSKRYEQYF.

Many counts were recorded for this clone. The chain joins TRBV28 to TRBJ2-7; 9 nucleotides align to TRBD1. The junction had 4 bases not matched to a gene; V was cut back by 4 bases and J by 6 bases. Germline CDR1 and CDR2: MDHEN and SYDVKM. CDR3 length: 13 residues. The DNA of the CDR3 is TGTGCCAGCAGTTCGGGGGACAGGGCCGAGCAGTACTTC. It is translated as CASSSGDRAEQYF.